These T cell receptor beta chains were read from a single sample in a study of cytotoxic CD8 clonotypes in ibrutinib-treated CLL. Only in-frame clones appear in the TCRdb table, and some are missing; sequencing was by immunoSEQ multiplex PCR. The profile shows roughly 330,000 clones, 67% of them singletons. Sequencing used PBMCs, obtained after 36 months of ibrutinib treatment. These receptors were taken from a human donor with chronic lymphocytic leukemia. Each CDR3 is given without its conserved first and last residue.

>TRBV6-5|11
ASSHSDGYEQY
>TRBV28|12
ASKWDGNTYEQY
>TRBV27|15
ASSPGHGQGAFYGYT
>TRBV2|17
ASRGTGTEFSSGANVLT
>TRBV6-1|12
ASSVGQFGNTIY
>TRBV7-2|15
ASSLDSPRGPKNIQY
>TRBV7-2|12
ASSFYRGPYEQY
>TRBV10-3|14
AISDGTTAQADTQY
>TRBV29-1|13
SVEGGDLDLNEQF
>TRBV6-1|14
ASSEEASSYNSPLH
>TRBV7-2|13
ASSLVAGGRDTQY
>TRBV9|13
ASSVGLAAGDTQY
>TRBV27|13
ASSLSGLAPYEQY
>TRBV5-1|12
ASSLGGLGYEQY
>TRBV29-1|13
SVGRQGAFEETQY
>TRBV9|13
ASSAGRQRSYEQY
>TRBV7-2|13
ASSYRDNSYNEQF
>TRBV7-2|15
ASSPTSGGARGETQY
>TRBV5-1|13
ASSLAGDRAYEQY
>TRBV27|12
ASSYGQGTDTQY
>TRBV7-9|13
ASSRLAGATGELF
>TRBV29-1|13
SVGGATGSTGELF